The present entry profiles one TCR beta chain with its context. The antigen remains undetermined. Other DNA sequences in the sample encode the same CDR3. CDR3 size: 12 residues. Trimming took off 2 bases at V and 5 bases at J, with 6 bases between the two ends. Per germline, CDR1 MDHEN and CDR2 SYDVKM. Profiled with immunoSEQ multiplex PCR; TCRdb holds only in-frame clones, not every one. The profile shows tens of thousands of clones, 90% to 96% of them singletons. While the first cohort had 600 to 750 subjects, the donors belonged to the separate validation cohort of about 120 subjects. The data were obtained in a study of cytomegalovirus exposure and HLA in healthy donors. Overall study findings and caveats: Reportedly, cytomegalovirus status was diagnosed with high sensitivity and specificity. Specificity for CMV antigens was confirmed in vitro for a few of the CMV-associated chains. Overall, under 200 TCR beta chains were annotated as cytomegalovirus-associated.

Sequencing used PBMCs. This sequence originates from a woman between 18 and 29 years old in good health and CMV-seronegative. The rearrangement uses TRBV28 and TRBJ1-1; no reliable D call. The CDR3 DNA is TGTGCCAGCAGTTTACCGGGGACTGAAGCTTTCTTT. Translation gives CASSLPGTEAFF. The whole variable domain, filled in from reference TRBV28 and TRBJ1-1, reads DVKVTQSSRYLVKRTGEKVFLECVQDMDHENMFWYRQDPGLGLRLIYFSYDVKMKEKGDIPEGYSVSREKKERFSLILESASTNQTSMYLCASSLPGTEAFFGQGTRLTVV.